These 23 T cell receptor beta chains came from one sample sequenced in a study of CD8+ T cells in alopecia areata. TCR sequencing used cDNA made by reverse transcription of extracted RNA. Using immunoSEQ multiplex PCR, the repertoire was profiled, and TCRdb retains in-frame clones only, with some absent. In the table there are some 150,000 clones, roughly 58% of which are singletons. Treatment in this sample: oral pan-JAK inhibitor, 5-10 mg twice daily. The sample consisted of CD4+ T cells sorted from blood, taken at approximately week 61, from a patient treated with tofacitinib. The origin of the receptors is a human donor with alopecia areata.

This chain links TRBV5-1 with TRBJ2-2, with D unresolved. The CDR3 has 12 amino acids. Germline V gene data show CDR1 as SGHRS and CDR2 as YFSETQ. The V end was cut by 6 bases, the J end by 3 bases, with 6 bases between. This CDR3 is CASKRDTGELFF. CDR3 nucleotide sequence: TGCGCCAGCAAAAGAGACACCGGGGAGCTGTTTTTT.

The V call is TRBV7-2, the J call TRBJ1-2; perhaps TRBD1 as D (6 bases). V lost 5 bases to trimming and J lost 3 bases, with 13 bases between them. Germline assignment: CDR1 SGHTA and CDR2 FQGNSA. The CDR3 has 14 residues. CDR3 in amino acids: CASSPRQEDYGYTF. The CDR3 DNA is TGTGCCAGCAGCCCGCGACAGGAGGACTATGGCTACACCTTC.

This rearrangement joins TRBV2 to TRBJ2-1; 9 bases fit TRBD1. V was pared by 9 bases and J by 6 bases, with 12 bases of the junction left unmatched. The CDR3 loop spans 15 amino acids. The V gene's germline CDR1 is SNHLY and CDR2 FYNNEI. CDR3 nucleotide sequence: TGTGCCAGTGTTACCGGGACAGGGTCCATCAATGAGCAGTTCTTC. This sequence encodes CASVTGTGSINEQFF. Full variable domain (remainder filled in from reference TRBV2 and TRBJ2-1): EPEVTQTPSHQVTQMGQEVILRCVPISNHLYFYWYRQILGQKVEFLVSFYNNEISEKSEIFDDQFSVERPDGSNFTLKIRSTKLEDSAMYFCASVTGTGSINEQFFGPGTRLTVL.

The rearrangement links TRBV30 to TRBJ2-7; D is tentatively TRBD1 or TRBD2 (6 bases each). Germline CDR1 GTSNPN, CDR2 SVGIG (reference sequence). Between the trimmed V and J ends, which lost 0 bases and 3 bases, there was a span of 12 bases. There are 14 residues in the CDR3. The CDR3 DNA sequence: TGTGCCTGGAGTGTACAAGGGGGGTTCTACGAGCAGTACTTC. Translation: CAWSVQGGFYEQYF.

The chain's CDR3 is CASTPGYGYTF. For the CDR3, the DNA is TGTGCCAGCACCCCGGGCTATGGCTACACCTTC. The V call is TRBV6-5, the J call TRBJ1-2, with D hard to call. V lost 7 bases, J lost 4 bases, and 7 bases lay in between. Germline V gene data show CDR1 as MNHEY and CDR2 as SVGAGI. The CDR3 is 11 residues long.

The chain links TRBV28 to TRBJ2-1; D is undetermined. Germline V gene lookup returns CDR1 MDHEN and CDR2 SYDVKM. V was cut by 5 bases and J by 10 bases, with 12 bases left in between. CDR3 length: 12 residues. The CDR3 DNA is TGTGCCAGCAGTATAACCCTGAGGGAGCAGTTCTTC. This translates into CASSITLREQFF. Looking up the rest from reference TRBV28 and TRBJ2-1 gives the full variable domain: DVKVTQSSRYLVKRTGEKVFLECVQDMDHENMFWYRQDPGLGLRLIYFSYDVKMKEKGDIPEGYSVSREKKERFSLILESASTNQTSMYLCASSITLREQFFGPGTRLTVL.

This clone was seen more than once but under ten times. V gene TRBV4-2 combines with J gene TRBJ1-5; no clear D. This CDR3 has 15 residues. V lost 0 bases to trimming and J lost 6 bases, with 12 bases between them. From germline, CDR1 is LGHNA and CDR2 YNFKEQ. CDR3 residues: CASSQENAGSQPQHF. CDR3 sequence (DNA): TGTGCCAGCAGCCAAGAGAATGCGGGCAGTCAGCCCCAGCATTTT.

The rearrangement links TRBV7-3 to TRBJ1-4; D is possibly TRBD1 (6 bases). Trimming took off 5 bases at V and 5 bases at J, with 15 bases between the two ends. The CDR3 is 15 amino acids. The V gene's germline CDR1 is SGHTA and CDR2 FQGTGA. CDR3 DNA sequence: TGTGCCAGCAGCATCCGTGGGGGGCCAAATGAAAAACTGTTTTTT. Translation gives CASSIRGGPNEKLFF.

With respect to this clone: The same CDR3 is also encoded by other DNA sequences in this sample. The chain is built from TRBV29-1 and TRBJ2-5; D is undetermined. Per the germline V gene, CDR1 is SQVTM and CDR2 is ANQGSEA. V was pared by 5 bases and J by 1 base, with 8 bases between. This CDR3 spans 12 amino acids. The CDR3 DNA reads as TGCAGCGTTAGTGGTGGCCAAGAGACCCAGTACTTC. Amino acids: CSVSGGQETQYF.

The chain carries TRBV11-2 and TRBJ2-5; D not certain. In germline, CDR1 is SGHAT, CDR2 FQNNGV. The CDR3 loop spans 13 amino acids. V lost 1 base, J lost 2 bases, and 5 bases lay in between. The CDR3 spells CASSLVRQETQYF. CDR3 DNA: TGTGCCAGCAGCTTAGTTCGACAAGAGACCCAGTACTTC.

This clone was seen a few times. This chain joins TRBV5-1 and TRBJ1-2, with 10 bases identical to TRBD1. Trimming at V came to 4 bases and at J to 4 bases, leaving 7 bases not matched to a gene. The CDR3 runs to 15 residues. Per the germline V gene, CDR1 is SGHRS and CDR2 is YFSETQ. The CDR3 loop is CASSTGTGALYGYTF. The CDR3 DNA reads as TGCGCCAGCAGCACCGGGACAGGGGCTCTCTATGGCTACACCTTC.

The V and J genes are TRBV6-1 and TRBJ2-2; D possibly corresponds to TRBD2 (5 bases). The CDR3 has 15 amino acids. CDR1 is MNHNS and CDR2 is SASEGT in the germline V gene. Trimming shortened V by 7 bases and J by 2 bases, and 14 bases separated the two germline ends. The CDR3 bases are TGTGCCAGCAAGGCACGGTCGGGAAACACCGGGGAGCTGTTTTTT. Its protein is CASKARSGNTGELFF.

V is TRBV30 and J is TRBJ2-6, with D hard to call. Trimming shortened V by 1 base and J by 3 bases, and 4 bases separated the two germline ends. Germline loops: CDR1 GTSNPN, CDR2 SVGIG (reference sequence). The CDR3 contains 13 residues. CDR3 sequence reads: CAWSGGGANVLTF. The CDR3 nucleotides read TGTGCCTGGAGTGGGGGTGGGGCCAACGTCCTGACTTTC.

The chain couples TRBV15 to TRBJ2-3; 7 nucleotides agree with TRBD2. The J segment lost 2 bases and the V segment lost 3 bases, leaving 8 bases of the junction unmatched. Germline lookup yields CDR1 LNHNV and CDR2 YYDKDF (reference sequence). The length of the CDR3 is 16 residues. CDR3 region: CATSSRGRGFTDTQYF. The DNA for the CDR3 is TGTGCCACCAGCAGCCGGGGGAGGGGATTCACAGATACGCAGTATTTT.

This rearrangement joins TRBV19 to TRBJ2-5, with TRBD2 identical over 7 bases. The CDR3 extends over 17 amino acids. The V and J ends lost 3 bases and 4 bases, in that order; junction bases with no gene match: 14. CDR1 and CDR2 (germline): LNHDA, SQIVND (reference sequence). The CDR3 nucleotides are TGTGCCAGTAGTATTTCGGATCTTTCTAGCGGCGCAGAGACCCAGTACTTC. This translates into CASSISDLSSGAETQYF.

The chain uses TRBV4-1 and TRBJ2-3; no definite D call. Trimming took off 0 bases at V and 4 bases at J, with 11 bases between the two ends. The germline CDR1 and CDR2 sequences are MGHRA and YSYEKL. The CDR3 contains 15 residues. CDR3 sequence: CASSQDLGLADTQYF. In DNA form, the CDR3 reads TGCGCCAGCAGCCAAGATTTGGGGTTGGCAGATACGCAGTATTTT.

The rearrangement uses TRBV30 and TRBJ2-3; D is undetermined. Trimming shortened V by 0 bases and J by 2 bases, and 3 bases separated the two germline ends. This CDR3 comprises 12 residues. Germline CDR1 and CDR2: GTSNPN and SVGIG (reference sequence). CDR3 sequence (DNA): TGTGCCTGGAGTGTCCTCACAGATACGCAGTATTTT. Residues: CAWSVLTDTQYF.

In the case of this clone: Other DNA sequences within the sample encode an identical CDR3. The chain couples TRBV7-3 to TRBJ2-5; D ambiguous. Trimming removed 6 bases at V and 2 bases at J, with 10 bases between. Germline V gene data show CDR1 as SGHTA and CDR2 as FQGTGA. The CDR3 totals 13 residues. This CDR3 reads CASSLGQQETQYF. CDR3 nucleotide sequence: TGTGCCAGCAGTTTAGGGCAGCAAGAGACCCAGTACTTC.

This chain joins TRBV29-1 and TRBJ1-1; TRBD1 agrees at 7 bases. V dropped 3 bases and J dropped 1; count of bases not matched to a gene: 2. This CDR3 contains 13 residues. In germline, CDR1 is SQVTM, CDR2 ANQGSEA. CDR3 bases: TGCAGCGTTGAGACAGGGTCGAACACTGAAGCTTTCTTT. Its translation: CSVETGSNTEAFF.

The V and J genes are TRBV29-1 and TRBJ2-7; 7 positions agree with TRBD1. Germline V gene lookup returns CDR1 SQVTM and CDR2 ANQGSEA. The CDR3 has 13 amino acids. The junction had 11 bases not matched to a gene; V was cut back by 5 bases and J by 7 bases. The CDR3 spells CSVSSDRDGEQYF. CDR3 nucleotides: TGCAGCGTTTCGAGTGACAGGGACGGGGAGCAGTACTTC.

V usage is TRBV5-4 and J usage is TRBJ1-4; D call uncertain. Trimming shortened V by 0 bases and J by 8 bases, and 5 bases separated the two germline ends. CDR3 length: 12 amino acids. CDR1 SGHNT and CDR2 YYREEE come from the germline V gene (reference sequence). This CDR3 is CASSLDGEKLFF. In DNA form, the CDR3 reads TGTGCCAGCAGCTTGGACGGAGAAAAACTGTTTTTT.

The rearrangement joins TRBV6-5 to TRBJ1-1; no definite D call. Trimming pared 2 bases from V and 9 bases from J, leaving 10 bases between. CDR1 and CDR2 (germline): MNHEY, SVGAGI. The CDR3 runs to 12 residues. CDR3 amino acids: CASSYGTRKAFF. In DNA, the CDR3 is TGTGCCAGCAGTTACGGAACTCGGAAAGCTTTCTTT.

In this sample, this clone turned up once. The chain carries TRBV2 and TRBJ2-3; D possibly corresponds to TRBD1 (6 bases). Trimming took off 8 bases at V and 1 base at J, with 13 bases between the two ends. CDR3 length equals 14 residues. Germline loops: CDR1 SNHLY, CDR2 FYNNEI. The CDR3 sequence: CASVWGPGTDTQYF. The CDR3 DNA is TGTGCCAGCGTCTGGGGGCCTGGCACAGATACGCAGTATTTT.